The source of this TCR beta chain is a study of blood T cell repertoires in COVID-19. The study counted Cohort 3 donors as recovered given two negative PCRs, clearance, or symptom resolution. The CDR3 runs to 15 residues. CDR1 is SNHLY, CDR2 FYNNEI, per germline. Germline trimming cut 6 bases from V and 5 bases from J; bases unmatched to any gene: 6. Methods used by the authors: Cell counts per sample came from amplifying reference gene primers. The data were produced by immunoSEQ multiplex PCR, yet TCRdb's version contains in-frame clones alone and is incomplete. Clonal size and the V and J genes are those of that table, whereas D and trimming came from the DNA. Seen here are approximately 160,000 clones, about 90% observed once, and the top ten hold roughly 7%.

Sequenced input: PBMCs or T cells enriched from blood (not recorded which). V and J are TRBV2 and TRBJ1-6; 8 bases fit TRBD1. This TCR was sampled from a woman aged 50 to 60 who had recovered from COVID-19. The CDR3 loop is CASSRTGSHNSPLHF. Written as DNA, the CDR3 is TGTGCCAGCAGCCGGACAGGGAGCCATAATTCACCCCTCCACTTT. The complete variable domain, with remaining parts taken from reference TRBV2 and TRBJ1-6, reads EPEVTQTPSHQVTQMGQEVILRCVPISNHLYFYWYRQILGQKVEFLVSFYNNEISEKSEIFDDQFSVERPDGSNFTLKIRSTKLEDSAMYFCASSRTGSHNSPLHFGNGTRLTVT.